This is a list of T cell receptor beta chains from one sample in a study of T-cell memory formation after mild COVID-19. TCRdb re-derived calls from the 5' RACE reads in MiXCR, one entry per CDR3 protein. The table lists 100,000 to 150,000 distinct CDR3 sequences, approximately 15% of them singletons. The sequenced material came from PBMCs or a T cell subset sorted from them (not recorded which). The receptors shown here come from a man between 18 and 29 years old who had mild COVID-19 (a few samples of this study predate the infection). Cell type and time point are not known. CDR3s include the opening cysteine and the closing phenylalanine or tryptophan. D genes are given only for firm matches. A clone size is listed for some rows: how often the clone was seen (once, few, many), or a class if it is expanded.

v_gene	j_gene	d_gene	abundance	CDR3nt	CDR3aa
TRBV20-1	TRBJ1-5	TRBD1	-	TGCAGTGCCGGGACAGCCAATCAGCCCCAGCATTTT	CSAGTANQPQHF
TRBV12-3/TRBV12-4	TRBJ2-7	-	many	TGTGCCAGCAGTTTGGGGCAACTAGGCTACGAGCAGTACTTC	CASSLGQLGYEQYF
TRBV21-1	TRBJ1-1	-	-	TGTGCCCACTATCCCTTCCGGAACACTGAAGCTTTCTTT	CAHYPFRNTEAFF
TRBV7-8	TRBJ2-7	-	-	TGTGCCAGCAGCCCGACAGGAGCATCCTACGAGCAGTACTTC	CASSPTGASYEQYF
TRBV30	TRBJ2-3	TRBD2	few	TGTGCCTGGAGTGTACATCGGGTAGCGGGGTCGGCAGATACGCAGTATTTT	CAWSVHRVAGSADTQYF
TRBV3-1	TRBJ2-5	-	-	TGTGCCTGCACCCCGGGGGTCGGGGAGACCCAGTACTTC	CACTPGVGETQYF
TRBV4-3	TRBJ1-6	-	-	TGCGCCAGCAGCCAAGGTGTGATTGGATTGAGCTCCTATAATTCACCCCTCCACTTT	CASSQGVIGLSSYNSPLHF
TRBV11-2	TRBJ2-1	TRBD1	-	TGTGCCAGCAGCAAGTGGGGACAGGGGGCCCGGAGGAGCAATGAGCAGTTCTTC	CASSKWGQGARRSNEQFF
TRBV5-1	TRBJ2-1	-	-	TGCGCCAGCAGCTTGGCCGTATCGGCGGGCTACAATGAGCAGTTCTTC	CASSLAVSAGYNEQFF
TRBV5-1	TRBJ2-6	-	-	TGCGCCAGCTGGAAACAGCCTGGGGCCAACGTCCTGACTTTC	CASWKQPGANVLTF
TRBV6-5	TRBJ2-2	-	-	TGTGCCAGCAGTTACTTCCCCAGGGCATACACCGGGGAGCTGTTTTTT	CASSYFPRAYTGELFF
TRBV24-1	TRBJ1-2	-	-	TGTGCCACCAGTTCCCGCGGTGCCTATGGCTACACCTTC	CATSSRGAYGYTF
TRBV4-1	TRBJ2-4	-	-	TGCGCCAGCAGCCCTCGAGATAGCGGATTGACCAAAAACATTCAGTACTTC	CASSPRDSGLTKNIQYF
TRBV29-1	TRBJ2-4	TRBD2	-	TGCAGCGTTGCAGCGGGGGGGACAAACATTCAGTACTTC	CSVAAGGTNIQYF
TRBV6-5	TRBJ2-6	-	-	TGTGCCAGCTGTTTGGGCCCTGGGGCCAACGTCCTGACTTTC	CASCLGPGANVLTF
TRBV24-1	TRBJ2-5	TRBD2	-	TGTGCCACCAGTGACACTAGCGGGGGTGAGACCCAGTACTTC	CATSDTSGGETQYF
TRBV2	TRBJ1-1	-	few	TGTGCCAGCACCCAGGGGCCGGGGACTGAAGCTTTCTTT	CASTQGPGTEAFF
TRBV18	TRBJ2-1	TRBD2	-	TGTGCCAGCTCGCGTGCGGGGGGGTCATACAATGAGCAGTTCTTC	CASSRAGGSYNEQFF
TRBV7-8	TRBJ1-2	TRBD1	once	TGTGCCAGCAGCTTAGCGGGACAGGGAGGCTATGGCTACACCTTC	CASSLAGQGGYGYTF
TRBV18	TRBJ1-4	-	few	TGTGCCAGCTCACCCTTCGGGCGGACAACTAATGAAAAACTGTTTTTT	CASSPFGRTTNEKLFF
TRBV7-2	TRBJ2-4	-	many	TGTGCCAGCAGCTACCAGGGGAGAGCCAAAAACATTCAGTACTTC	CASSYQGRAKNIQYF
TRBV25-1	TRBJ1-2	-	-	TGTGCCAGCAGCGCCCGGGGATTACTTTATGGCTACACCTTC	CASSARGLLYGYTF
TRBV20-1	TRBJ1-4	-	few	TGCAGTGCTAGTTCAACAGGACCTGTCCCGTTTTTT	CSASSTGPVPFF
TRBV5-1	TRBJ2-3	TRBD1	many	TGCGCCAGCGTCCGGGACAGTAACACAGATACGCAGTATTTT	CASVRDSNTDTQYF
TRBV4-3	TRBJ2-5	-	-	TGCGCCAGCAGCCAAGATCAGGATACAGGAAAGGAGACCCAGTACTTC	CASSQDQDTGKETQYF
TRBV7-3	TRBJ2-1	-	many	TGTGCCAGCAGCTTAACGGAAGGGGAGCAGTTCTTC	CASSLTEGEQFF